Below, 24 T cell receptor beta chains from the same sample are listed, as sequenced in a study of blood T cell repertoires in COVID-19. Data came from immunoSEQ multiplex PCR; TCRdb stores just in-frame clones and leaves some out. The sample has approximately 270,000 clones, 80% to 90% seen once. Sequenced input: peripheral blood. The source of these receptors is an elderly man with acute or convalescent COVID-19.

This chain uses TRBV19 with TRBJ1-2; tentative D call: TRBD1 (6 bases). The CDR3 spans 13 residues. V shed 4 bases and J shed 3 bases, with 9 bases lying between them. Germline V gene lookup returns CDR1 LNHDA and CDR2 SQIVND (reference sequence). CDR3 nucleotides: TGTGCCAGTAGTACCACAGGGCACTATGGCTACACCTTC. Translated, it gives CASSTTGHYGYTF.

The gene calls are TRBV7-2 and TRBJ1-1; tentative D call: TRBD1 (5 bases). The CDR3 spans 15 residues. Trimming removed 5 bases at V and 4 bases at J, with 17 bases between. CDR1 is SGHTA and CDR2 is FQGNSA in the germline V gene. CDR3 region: CASSLEGQRGTEAFF. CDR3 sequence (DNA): TGTGCCAGCAGCCTAGAGGGGCAGCGGGGCACTGAAGCTTTCTTT.

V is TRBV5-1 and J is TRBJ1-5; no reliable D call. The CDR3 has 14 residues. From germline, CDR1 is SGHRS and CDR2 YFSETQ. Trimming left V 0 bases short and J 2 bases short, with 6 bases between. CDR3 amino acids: CASSLDAGNQPQHF. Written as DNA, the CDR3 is TGCGCCAGCAGCTTGGATGCGGGCAATCAGCCCCAGCATTTT.

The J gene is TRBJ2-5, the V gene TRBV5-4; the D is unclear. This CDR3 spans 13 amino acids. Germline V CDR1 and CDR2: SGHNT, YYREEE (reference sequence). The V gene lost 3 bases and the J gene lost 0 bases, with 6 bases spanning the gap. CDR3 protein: CASSSPYQETQYF. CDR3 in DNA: TGTGCCAGCAGCTCCCCGTACCAAGAGACCCAGTACTTC.

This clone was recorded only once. CDR3 sequence reads: CASSLTSGSLSYNEQFF. The CDR3 DNA sequence: TGTGCCAGCAGCCTCACTAGCGGGAGTCTTTCCTACAATGAGCAGTTCTTC. V gene TRBV3-1 (or the pseudogene TRBV3-2) combines with J gene TRBJ2-1; 11 bases agree with TRBD2. V trimming: 4 bases; J trimming: 1 base; junction bases outside the gene matches: 6. There are 17 residues in the CDR3. Looked up from germline, CDR1 is LGHDT and CDR2 is YNNKEL (reference sequence).

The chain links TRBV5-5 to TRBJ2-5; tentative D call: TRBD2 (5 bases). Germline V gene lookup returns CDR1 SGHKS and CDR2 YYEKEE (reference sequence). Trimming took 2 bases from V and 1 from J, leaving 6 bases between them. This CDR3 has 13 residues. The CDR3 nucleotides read TGTGCCAGCAGCTTCGGGATCCAAGAGACCCAGTACTTC. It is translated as CASSFGIQETQYF.

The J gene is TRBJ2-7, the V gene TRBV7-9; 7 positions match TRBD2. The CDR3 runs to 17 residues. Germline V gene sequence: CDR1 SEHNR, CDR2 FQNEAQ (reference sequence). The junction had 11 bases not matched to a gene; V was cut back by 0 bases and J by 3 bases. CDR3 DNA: TGTGCCAGCAGCTTAGCGCCGGGCACAGGCGGGGGCTACGAGCAGTACTTC. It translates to CASSLAPGTGGGYEQYF.

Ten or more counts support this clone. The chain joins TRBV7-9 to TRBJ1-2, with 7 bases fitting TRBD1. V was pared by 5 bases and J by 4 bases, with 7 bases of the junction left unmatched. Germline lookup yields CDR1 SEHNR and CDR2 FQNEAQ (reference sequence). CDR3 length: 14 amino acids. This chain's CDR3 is CASSATGWGYGYTF. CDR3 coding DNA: TGTGCCAGCAGCGCGACAGGGTGGGGCTATGGCTACACCTTC.

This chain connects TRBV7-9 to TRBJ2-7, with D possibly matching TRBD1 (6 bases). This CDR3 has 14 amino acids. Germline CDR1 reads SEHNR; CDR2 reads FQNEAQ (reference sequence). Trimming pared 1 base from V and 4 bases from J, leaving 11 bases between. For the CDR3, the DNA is TGTGCCAGCAGCTTAGTAACGGACAGATACGAGCAGTACTTC. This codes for CASSLVTDRYEQYF.

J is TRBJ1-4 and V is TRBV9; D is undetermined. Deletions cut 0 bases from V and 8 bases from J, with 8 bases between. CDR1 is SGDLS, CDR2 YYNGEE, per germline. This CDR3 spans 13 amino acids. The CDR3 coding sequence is TGTGCCAGCAGCGTAGGCCGAAGCGAAAAACTGTTTTTT. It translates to CASSVGRSEKLFF.

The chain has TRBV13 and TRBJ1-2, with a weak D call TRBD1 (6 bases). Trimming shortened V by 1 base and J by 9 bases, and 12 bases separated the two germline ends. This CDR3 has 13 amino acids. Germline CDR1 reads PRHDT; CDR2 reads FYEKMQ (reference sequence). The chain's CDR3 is CASSLASGDSYTF. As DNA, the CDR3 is TGTGCCAGCAGCTTAGCGTCAGGGGACAGCTACACCTTC. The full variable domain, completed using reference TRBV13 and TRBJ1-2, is AAGVIQSPRHLIKEKRETATLKCYPIPRHDTVYWYQQGPGQDPQFLISFYEKMQSDKGSIPDRFSAQQFSDYHSELNMSSLELGDSALYFCASSLASGDSYTFGSGTRLTVV.

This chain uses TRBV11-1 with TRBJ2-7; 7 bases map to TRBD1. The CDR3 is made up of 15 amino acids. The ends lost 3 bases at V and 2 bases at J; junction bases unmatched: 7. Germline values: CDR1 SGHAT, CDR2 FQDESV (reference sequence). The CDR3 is CASSLDGQAPYEQYF. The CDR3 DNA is TGTGCCAGCAGCTTGGACGGACAGGCGCCCTACGAGCAGTACTTC. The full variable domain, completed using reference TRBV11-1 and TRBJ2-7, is EAEVAQSPRYKITEKSQAVAFWCDPISGHATLYWYRQILGQGPELLVQFQDESVVDDSQLPKDRFSAERLKGVDSTLKIQPAELGDSAMYLCASSLDGQAPYEQYFGPGTRLTVT.

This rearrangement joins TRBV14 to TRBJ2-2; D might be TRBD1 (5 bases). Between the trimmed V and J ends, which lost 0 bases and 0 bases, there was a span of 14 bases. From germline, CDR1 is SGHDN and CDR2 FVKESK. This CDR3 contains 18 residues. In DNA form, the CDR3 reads TGTGCCAGCAGCCAAGATTTAGGGGAAACCCCGAACACCGGGGAGCTGTTTTTT. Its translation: CASSQDLGETPNTGELFF.

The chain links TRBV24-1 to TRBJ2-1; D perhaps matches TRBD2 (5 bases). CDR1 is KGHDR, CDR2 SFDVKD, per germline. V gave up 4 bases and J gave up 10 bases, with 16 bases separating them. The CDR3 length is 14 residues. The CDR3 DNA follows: TGTGCCACCAGTGAGTCAACTCCCCGAGGGGAGCAGTTCTTC. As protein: CATSESTPRGEQFF.

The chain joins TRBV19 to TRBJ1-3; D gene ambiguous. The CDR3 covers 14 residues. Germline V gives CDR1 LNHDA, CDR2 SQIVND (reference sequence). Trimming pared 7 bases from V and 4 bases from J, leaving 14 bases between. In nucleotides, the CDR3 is TGTGCCAGTAACACACAGCTCTGGGGAAACACCATATATTTT. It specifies CASNTQLWGNTIYF. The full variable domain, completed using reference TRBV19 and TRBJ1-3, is DGGITQSPKYLFRKEGQNVTLSCEQNLNHDAMYWYRQDPGQGLRLIYYSQIVNDFQKGDIAEGYSVSREKKESFPLTVTSAQKNPTAFYLCASNTQLWGNTIYFGEGSWLTVV.

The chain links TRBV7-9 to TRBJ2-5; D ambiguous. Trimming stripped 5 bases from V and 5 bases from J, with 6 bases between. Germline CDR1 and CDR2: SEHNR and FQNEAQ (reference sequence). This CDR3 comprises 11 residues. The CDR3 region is CASSPRETQYF. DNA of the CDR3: TGTGCCAGCAGCCCACGGGAGACCCAGTACTTC. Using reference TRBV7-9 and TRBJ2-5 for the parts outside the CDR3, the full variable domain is DTGVSQNPRHKITKRGQNVTFRCDPISEHNRLYWYRQTLGQGPEFLTYFQNEAQLEKSRLLSDRFSAERPKGSFSTLEIQRTEQGDSAMYLCASSPRETQYFGPGTRLLVL.

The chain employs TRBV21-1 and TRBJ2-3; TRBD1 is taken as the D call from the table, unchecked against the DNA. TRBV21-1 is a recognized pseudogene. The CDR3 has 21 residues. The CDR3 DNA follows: TGTGCCAGCAGCAAGGGATGGCAGGGCAGACGACCACGAAATAACACAGATACGCAGTATTTT. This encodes CASSKGWQGRRPRNNTDTQYF.

CDR3 sequence (DNA): TGTGCCAGCAGCCAGACAGGGGGTACTAATGAAAAACTGTTTTTT. It codes for CASSQTGGTNEKLFF. The chain couples TRBV14 to TRBJ1-4; TRBD1 matches 9 bases. CDR3 length equals 15 residues. Trimming cost V 3 bases and J 2 bases; bases outside gene matches: 1. CDR1 is SGHDN and CDR2 is FVKESK in the germline V gene.

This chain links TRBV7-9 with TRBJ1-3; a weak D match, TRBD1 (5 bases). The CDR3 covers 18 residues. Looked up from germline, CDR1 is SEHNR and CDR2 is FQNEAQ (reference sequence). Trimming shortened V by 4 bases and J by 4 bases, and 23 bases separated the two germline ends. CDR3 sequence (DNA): TGTGCCAGCAGCTCCCTAGGTACCGGGACTCTAAAGGGAAACACCATATATTTT. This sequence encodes CASSSLGTGTLKGNTIYF.

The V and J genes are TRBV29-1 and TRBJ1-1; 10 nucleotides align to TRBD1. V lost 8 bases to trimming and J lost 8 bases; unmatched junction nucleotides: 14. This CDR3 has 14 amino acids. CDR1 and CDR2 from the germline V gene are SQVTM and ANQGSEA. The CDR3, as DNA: TGCAGCTGCAGAGTAACTGGACAGGGGGGCGAAGCTTTCTTT. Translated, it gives CSCRVTGQGGEAFF.

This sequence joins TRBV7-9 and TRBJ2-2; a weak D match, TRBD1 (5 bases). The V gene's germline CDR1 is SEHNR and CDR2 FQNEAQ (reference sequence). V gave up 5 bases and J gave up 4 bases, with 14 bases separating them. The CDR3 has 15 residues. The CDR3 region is CASSRPERGTGELFF. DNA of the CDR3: TGTGCCAGCAGCCGCCCAGAAAGGGGCACCGGGGAGCTGTTTTTT.

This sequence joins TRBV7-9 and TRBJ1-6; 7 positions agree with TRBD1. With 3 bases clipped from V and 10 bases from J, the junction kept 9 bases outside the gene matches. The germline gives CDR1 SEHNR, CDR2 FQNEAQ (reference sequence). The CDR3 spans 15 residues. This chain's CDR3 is CASSLSRQGSSPLHF. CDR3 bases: TGTGCCAGCAGCTTGTCGAGACAGGGAAGCTCACCCCTCCACTTT.

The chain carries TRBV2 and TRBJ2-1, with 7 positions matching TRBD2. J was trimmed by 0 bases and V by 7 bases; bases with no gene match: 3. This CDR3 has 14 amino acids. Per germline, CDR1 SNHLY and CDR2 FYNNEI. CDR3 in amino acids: CASKGGSSYNEQFF. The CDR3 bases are TGTGCCAGCAAAGGCGGGAGCTCCTACAATGAGCAGTTCTTC.

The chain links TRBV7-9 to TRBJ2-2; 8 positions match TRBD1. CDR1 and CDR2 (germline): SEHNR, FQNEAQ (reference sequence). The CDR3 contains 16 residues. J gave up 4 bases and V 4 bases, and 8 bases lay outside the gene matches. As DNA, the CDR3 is TGTGCCAGCAGCTCTACTCGACAGGGGCCCACCGGGGAGCTGTTTTTT. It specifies CASSSTRQGPTGELFF.